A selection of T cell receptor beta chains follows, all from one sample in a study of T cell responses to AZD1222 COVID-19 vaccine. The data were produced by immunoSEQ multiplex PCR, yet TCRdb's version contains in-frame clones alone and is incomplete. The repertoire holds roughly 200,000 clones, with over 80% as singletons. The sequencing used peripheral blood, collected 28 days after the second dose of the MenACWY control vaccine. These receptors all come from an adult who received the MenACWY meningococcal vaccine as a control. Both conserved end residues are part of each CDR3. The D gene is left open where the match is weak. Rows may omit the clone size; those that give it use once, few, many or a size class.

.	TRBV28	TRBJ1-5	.	TGTGCCAGCAGTTTGAAAAGACAGACCGGCAATCAGCCCCAGCATTTT	CASSLKRQTGNQPQHF
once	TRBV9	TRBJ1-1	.	TGTGCCAGCAGCGCGCAGGGTAGCACTGAAGCTTTCTTT	CASSAQGSTEAFF
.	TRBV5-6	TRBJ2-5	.	TGTGCCAGCAGGAAAGCGTCGGGTCTAGGGGCCCAGTACTTC	CASRKASGLGAQYF
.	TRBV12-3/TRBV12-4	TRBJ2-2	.	TGTGCCAGCAGTTTGGGAGTCGCCGGGGAGCTGTTTTTT	CASSLGVAGELFF
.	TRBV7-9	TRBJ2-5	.	TGTGCCAGCAGCTTCACGTCCGGGGGTGGGGAGACCCAGTACTTC	CASSFTSGGGETQYF
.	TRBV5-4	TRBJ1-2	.	TGTGCCAGCAGCCCTTTCAACGCTAACTATGGCTACACCTTC	CASSPFNANYGYTF
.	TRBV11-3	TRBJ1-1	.	TGTGCCAGCAGCTTAGGAGGGGTCAACACTGAAGCTTTCTTT	CASSLGGVNTEAFF
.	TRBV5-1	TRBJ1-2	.	TGCGCCAGCAGCACCCGAGGGGATGGCTACACCTTC	CASSTRGDGYTF
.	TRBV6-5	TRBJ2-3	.	TGTGCCAGCAGCCTCCCATCCATCACAGATACGCAGTATTTT	CASSLPSITDTQYF
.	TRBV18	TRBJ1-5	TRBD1	TGTGCCAGCTCACCTGTAGGGACAGGGGGCAGCAATCAGCCCCAGCATTTT	CASSPVGTGGSNQPQHF
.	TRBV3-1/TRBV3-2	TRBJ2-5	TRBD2	TGTGCCAGCAGCCAGGGCCTAGCGGCCCTGTACTTC	CASSQGLAALYF
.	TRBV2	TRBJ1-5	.	TGTGCCAGCAGTGGCGGGGGGTTAAGCCAGCCCCAGCATTTT	CASSGGGLSQPQHF
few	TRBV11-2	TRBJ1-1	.	TGTGCCAGCAGCACCCCCGAGACACCGAACACTGAAGCTTTCTTT	CASSTPETPNTEAFF
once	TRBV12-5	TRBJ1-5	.	TGTGCTAGTGCCCCAGGCCCTAGGGGGTATCAGCCCCAGCATTTT	CASAPGPRGYQPQHF
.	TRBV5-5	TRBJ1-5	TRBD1	TGTGCCAGCAGCCAGGACAGGGGGCGCATCGGGAATCAGCCCCAGCATTTT	CASSQDRGRIGNQPQHF
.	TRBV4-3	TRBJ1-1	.	TGCGCCAGCAGCCAAGAGGTTGGTAGGAACACTGAAGCTTTCTTT	CASSQEVGRNTEAFF
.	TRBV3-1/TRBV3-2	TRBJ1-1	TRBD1	TGTGCCAGCAGCCAAGAAGCGGGACAGGTGAACACTGAAGCTTTCTTT	CASSQEAGQVNTEAFF
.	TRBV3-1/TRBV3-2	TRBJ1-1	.	TGTGCCAGCAGACCCTCTTCAGGGGACACTGAAGCTTTCTTT	CASRPSSGDTEAFF
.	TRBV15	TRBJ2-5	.	TGTGCCACCAGCAGAGATCCCTTTTCGGCGCGGGAGACCCAGTACTTC	CATSRDPFSARETQYF
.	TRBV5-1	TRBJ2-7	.	TGCGCCAGCAGCTGGGGTGGAGGGAGCTACGAGCAGTACTTC	CASSWGGGSYEQYF
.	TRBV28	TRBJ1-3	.	TGTGCCAGCACCCAGACAGCTGGAAACACCATATATTTT	CASTQTAGNTIYF
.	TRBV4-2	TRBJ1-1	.	TGTGCCAGCAGCCAAGTACCGAACACTGAAGCTTTCTTT	CASSQVPNTEAFF
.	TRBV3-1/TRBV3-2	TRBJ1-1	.	TGTGCCAGCAGCTATACACCTCGGGGCACTGAAGCTTTCTTT	CASSYTPRGTEAFF
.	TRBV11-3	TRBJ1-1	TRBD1	TGTGCCAGCAGCTTAGGACAGGGGATGGGCACTGAAGCTTTCTTT	CASSLGQGMGTEAFF
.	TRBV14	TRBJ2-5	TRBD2	TGTGCCAGCAGCCGGAGGGGCCAGCGGGGCTGGTTGCGGGAGACCCAGTACTTC	CASSRRGQRGWLRETQYF
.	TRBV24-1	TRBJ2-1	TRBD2	TGTGCCACCAGTGCCTCAGCCATAGCGGGCCGTTACAATGAGCAGTTCTTC	CATSASAIAGRYNEQFF
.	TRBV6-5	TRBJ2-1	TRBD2	TGTGCCAGCAGCTTGGGACTAGCGGGGGAGAATGAGCAGTTCTTC	CASSLGLAGENEQFF